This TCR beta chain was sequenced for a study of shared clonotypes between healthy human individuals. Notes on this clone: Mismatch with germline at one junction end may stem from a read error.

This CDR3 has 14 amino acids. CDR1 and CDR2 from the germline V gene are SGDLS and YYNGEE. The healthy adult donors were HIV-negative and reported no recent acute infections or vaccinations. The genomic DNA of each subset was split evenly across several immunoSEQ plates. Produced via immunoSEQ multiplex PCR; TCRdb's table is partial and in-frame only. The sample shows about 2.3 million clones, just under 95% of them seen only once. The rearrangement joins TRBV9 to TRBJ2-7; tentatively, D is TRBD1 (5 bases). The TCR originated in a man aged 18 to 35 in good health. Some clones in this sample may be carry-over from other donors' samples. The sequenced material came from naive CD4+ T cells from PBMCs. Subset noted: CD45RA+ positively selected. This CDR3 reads CASSVRGISHEQYF. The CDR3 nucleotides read TGTGCCAGCAGCGTAAGGGGCATCTCCCACGAGCAGTACTTC.